This is a list of T cell receptor beta chains from one sample in a study of Graves' ophthalmopathy and Graves' hyperthyroidism. TCRdb reanalysed the multiplex PCR reads using MiXCR and keeps one entry per CDR3 protein. The sample contains approximately 640,000 distinct CDR3 sequences, more than 40% of which appear only once. The sequenced sample was peripheral blood. Source of these receptors: an adult man with Graves' ophthalmopathy. Both conserved end residues are part of each CDR3. The D gene is left open where the match is weak. Clone size is given for some rows only: seen once, a few or many times, or a class if the clone is expanded.

TRBJ2-5,many,TRBV2,NA,TGTGCCAGCATCTCCCTGTGGGGGCCCCAACCCAGTCAAGAGACCCAGTACTTC,CASISLWGPQPSQETQYF
TRBJ2-5,few,TRBV5-8,NA,TGCGCCAGCAGCTTTAAGGGGGTGAAAGAGACCCAGTACTTC,CASSFKGVKETQYF
TRBJ2-3,NA,TRBV2,NA,TGTGCCAGTTCCCGAGATTGGGGAGATACGCAGTATTTT,CASSRDWGDTQYF
TRBJ2-5,once,TRBV15,TRBD1,TGTGCCACCAGCAGCCAAGGACAGGGGGAAGAGACCCAGTACTTC,CATSSQGQGEETQYF
TRBJ1-4,few,TRBV4-1,TRBD1,TGCGCCAGCAGCCAACAATTCTCTGCCGGGACAGGGGATGAAAAACTGTTTTTT,CASSQQFSAGTGDEKLFF
TRBJ1-2,NA,TRBV30,NA,TGTGCCTGGAGTGTGGGGGACGAAAGAGCCCATGGCTACACCTTC,CAWSVGDERAHGYTF
TRBJ2-1,once,TRBV10-3,NA,TGTGCCATCAGTGAAACAGTGAAGACCCACAATGAGCAGTTCTTC,CAISETVKTHNEQFF
TRBJ1-3,many,TRBV29-1,TRBD1,TGCAGCGTTGAAGTTATTACAGGGGAAGGGGGAAACACCATATATTTT,CSVEVITGEGGNTIYF
TRBJ2-7,many,TRBV24-1,NA,TGTGCCACCAGTGATTTGGTAGGGCCGGCCTCCTACGAGCAGTACTTC,CATSDLVGPASYEQYF
TRBJ2-5,NA,TRBV20-1,NA,TGCAGTGGGATGCAGGGCCAAGAGACCCAGTACTTC,CSGMQGQETQYF
TRBJ1-2,many,TRBV2,TRBD1,TGTGCCAGCGGCCGGGAGCAGGGGGCGCGAGGCTACACCTTC,CASGREQGARGYTF